Given below is one T cell receptor (beta chain) in context. What it recognizes is unknown. The sample is drawn from a study of cytomegalovirus exposure and HLA in healthy donors. Study observations and caveats: Indistinguishable V segments, including TRBV6-2 and TRBV6-3, were excluded.

The germline gives CDR1 SGHTA, CDR2 FQGNSA. V was trimmed by 5 bases and J by 5 bases, leaving 10 bases between them. The CDR3 sequence is 13 residues long. A multiplex PCR was run with 60 Vbeta primers and 13 Jbeta primers. Profiled with immunoSEQ multiplex PCR; TCRdb holds only in-frame clones, not every one. The table shows roughly 110,000 clones, with about 75% occurring only once. This TCR was sampled from a man in his forties in good health and CMV-seronegative. The chain has TRBV7-2 and TRBJ1-5; D is unclear. Sequenced sample: PBMCs. In DNA form, the CDR3 reads TGTGCCAGCAGCCCCCTTTTAGATCAGCCCCAGCATTTT. Its translation is CASSPLLDQPQHF.